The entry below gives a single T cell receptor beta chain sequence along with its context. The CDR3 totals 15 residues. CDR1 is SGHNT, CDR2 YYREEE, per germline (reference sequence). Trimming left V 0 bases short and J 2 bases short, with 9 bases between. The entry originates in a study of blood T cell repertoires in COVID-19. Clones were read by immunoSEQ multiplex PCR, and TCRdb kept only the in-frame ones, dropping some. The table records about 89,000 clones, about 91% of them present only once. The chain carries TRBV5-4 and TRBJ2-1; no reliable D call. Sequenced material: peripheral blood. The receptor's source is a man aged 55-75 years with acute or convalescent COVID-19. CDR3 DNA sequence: TGTGCCAGCAGCTTGGACAGCCCGGCCTACAATGAGCAGTTCTTC. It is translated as CASSLDSPAYNEQFF. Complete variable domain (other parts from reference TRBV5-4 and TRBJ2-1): ETGVTQSPTHLIKTRGQQVTLRCSSQSGHNTVSWYQQALGQGPQFIFQYYREEENGRGNFPPRFSGLQFPNYSSELNVNALELDDSALYLCASSLDSPAYNEQFFGPGTRLTVL.